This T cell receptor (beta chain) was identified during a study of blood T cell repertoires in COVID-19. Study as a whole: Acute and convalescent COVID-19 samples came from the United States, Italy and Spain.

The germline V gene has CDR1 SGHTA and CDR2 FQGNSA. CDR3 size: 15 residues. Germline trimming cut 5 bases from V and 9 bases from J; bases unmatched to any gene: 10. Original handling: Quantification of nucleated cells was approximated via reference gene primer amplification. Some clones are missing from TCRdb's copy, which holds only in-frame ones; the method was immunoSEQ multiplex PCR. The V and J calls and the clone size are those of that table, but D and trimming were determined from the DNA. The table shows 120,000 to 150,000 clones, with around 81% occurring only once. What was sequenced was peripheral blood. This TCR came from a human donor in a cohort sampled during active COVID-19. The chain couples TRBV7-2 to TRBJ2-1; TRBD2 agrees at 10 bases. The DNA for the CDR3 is TGTGCCAGCAGCCCGGGACTAGCGACTCTTGGTGAGCAGTTCTTC. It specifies CASSPGLATLGEQFF.